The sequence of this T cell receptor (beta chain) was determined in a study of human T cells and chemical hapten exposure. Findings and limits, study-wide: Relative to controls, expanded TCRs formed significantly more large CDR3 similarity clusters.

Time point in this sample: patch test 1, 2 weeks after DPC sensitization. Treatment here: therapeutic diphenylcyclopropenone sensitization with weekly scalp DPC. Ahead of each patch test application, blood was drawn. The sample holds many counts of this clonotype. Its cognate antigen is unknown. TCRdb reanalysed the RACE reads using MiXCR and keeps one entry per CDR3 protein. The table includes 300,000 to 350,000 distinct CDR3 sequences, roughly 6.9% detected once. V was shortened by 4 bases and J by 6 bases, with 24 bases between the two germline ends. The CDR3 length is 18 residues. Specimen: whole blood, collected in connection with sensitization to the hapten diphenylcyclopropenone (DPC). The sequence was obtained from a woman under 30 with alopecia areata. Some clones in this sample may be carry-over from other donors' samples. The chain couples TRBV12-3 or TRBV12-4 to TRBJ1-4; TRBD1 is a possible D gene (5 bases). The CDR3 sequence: CASSSNPRYAGFHEKLFF. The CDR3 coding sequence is TGTGCCAGCAGTTCTAACCCTAGGTACGCAGGGTTCCATGAAAAACTGTTTTTT.